The 24 T cell receptor beta chains below all came from one sample that was sequenced in a study of OX40 agonist ivuxolimab in advanced cancers. Some clones are missing from TCRdb's copy, which holds only in-frame ones; the method was immunoSEQ multiplex PCR. Of approximately 61,000 clones listed, 89% were seen once; the top ten hold 18%. This specimen was CD4+ or CD8+ T cells sorted from blood, taken in a trial of the OX40 agonist ivuxolimab. These receptors all come from an adult with an advanced solid tumor such as melanoma, head and neck, liver or kidney cancer.

The genes are TRBV6-4 and TRBJ1-2; TRBD1 agrees at 7 bases. The CDR3 is 13 residues long. CDR1 is MRHNA, CDR2 SNTAGT, per germline. Trimming removed 8 bases from V and 4 bases from J; junction bases left unmatched: 7. In nucleotides, the CDR3 is TGTGCCAGCCGACAGGGTCCCTCCTATGGCTACACCTTC. As protein: CASRQGPSYGYTF.

This chain links TRBV4-3 with TRBJ1-1; D unresolved. V was pared by 0 bases and J by 1 base, with 6 bases between. Looked up from germline, CDR1 is LGHNA and CDR2 is YSLEER. There are 14 residues in the CDR3. The CDR3 DNA sequence: TGCGCCAGCAGCCAAGATTTGGGGAACACTGAAGCTTTCTTT. Translated, it gives CASSQDLGNTEAFF.

The chain uses TRBV4-1 and TRBJ2-5, with 9 bases lining up with TRBD2. The CDR3 is 14 amino acids. Germline lookup yields CDR1 MGHRA and CDR2 YSYEKL. The trim removed 1 base at V and 5 bases at J, leaving 2 bases unmatched. This chain's CDR3 is CASSQGLAAETQYF. The CDR3 coding sequence is TGCGCCAGCAGCCAAGGACTAGCGGCCGAGACCCAGTACTTC.

The genes are TRBV15 and TRBJ1-1, with D unresolved. V lost 0 bases, J lost 1 base, and 6 bases lay in between. This CDR3 is built from 14 residues. Germline values: CDR1 LNHNV, CDR2 YYDKDF (reference sequence). The CDR3 nucleotides read TGTGCCACCAGCAGAGAGATGGGGAACACTGAAGCTTTCTTT. Amino acid sequence: CATSREMGNTEAFF.

The genes are TRBV7-4 and TRBJ2-5; 7 bases align to TRBD1. The CDR3 has 15 residues. The germline CDR1 and CDR2 sequences are SGHVT and SQSDAQ. The V and J ends lost 4 bases and 5 bases, in that order; junction bases with no gene match: 10. CDR3 bases: TGTGCCAGCAGCTACAACAGGGGTGGTCGCGAGACCCAGTACTTC. Translation: CASSYNRGGRETQYF.

The chain uses TRBV7-8 and TRBJ2-1, with TRBD2 matching 11 bases. J lost 0 bases, V lost 5 bases, and 9 bases had no gene match. The length of the CDR3 is 18 residues. Germline lookup yields CDR1 SGHVS and CDR2 FQNEAQ. CDR3 bases: TGTGCCAGCAGCATACCGACTAGCGGGACGAGCTCCTACAATGAGCAGTTCTTC. It yields the protein CASSIPTSGTSSYNEQFF.

As DNA, the CDR3 is TGTGCCAGCAGTTTCGGGGGGAACACAGATACGCAGTATTTT. This codes for CASSFGGNTDTQYF. V is TRBV28 and J is TRBJ2-3; TRBD2 matches at 7 bases. Germline CDR1 and CDR2: MDHEN and SYDVKM. J gave up 2 bases and V 3 bases, and 2 bases lay outside the gene matches. CDR3 length: 14 residues.

The chain carries TRBV7-8 and TRBJ1-5, with a tentative D call TRBD1 (6 bases). V was pared by 5 bases and J by 6 bases, with 17 bases between. The germline V gene has CDR1 SGHVS and CDR2 FQNEAQ. This CDR3 contains 15 residues. The CDR3 coding sequence is TGTGCCAGCAGCCCAACCGGGACATCTACTCAGCCCCAGCATTTT. Protein sequence: CASSPTGTSTQPQHF.

The genes are TRBV4-1 and TRBJ2-7; D ambiguous. V gave up 5 bases and J gave up 3 bases, with 5 bases separating them. Germline assignment: CDR1 MGHRA and CDR2 YSYEKL. The CDR3 extends over 11 amino acids. Here the CDR3 DNA reads TGCGCCAGCAGCGATTACTACGAGCAGTACTTC. Translation: CASSDYYEQYF.

This clone was recorded a few times. Here the CDR3 reads CASSQELGLISGANVLTF. CDR3 bases: TGCGCCAGCAGCCAAGAACTGGGTTTAATCTCTGGGGCCAACGTCCTGACTTTC. The chain links TRBV4-3 to TRBJ2-6; D is unclear. Germline loops: CDR1 LGHNA, CDR2 YSLEER. Deletions cut 0 bases from V and 0 bases from J, with 12 bases between. This CDR3 is built from 18 residues.

Notes on this clone: An end of the junction does not agree with germline; a read error may underlie this. This sequence joins TRBV2 and TRBJ1-2; tentatively, D is TRBD1 (5 bases). The CDR3 length is 14 residues. Germline V lookup: CDR1 SNHLY, CDR2 FYNNEI. CDR3 in amino acids: CASSGVGPDYGYTF. The CDR3 DNA reads as TGTGCCAGCAGTGGTGTGGGACCTGACTACGGCTACACCTTC.

The V and J genes are TRBV6-5 and TRBJ1-1; D is undetermined. The germline CDR1 and CDR2 sequences are MNHEY and SVGAGI. The CDR3 has 11 residues. V was shortened by 2 bases and J by 8 bases, with 6 bases between the two germline ends. The CDR3 sequence: CASSYGREAFF. In DNA, the CDR3 is TGTGCCAGCAGTTACGGCAGGGAAGCTTTCTTT.

The V call is TRBV4-3, the J call TRBJ2-1; 7 bases map to TRBD1. V shed 4 bases, J shed 10 bases, and the junction held 4 bases outside the gene matches. There are 12 residues in the CDR3. CDR1 and CDR2 (germline): LGHNA, YSLEER. Here the CDR3 DNA reads TGCGCCAGCAGCCCGAGGGGGCGGGAGCAGTTCTTC. Residues: CASSPRGREQFF.

This chain links TRBV15 with TRBJ2-7; 9 nucleotides align to TRBD2. V shed 0 bases, J shed 4 bases, and the junction held 16 bases outside the gene matches. The CDR3 length is 19 residues. Germline CDR1 is LNHNV and CDR2 is YYDKDF (reference sequence). Here the CDR3 reads CATSRDYGLAGSLSYEQYF. The CDR3 region has the DNA TGTGCCACCAGCAGAGATTATGGTCTAGCGGGAAGTCTTTCTTACGAGCAGTACTTC.

This chain links TRBV5-6 with TRBJ2-5; the D gene is possibly TRBD2 (6 bases). CDR1 is SGHDT, CDR2 YYEEEE, per germline. The CDR3 is made up of 14 amino acids. V gave up 0 bases and J gave up 3 bases, with 9 bases separating them. The CDR3 spells CASSLGRGKETQYF. The CDR3, as DNA: TGTGCCAGCAGCTTGGGGAGGGGAAAAGAGACCCAGTACTTC.

This sequence joins TRBV7-8 and TRBJ2-2, with D perhaps TRBD1 or TRBD2 (5 bases each). V lost 4 bases and J lost 2, with 14 bases in between. Germline-derived CDR1 and CDR2 are SGHVS and FQNEAQ. The CDR3 consists of 16 residues. The chain's CDR3 is CASSSWGRDNTGELFF. CDR3 in DNA: TGTGCCAGCAGCTCATGGGGACGGGATAACACCGGGGAGCTGTTTTTT.

This chain uses TRBV7-2 with TRBJ2-7, with D uncertain. The V gene lost 0 bases and the J gene lost 2 bases, with 8 bases spanning the gap. The CDR3 is 14 amino acids. Germline lookup yields CDR1 SGHTA and CDR2 FQGNSA. The CDR3 sequence is CASSLAGTAYEQYF. CDR3 nucleotide sequence: TGTGCCAGCAGCTTAGCAGGCACAGCCTACGAGCAGTACTTC. The full variable domain, rest sourced from reference TRBV7-2 and TRBJ2-7, is GAGVSQSPSNKVTEKGKDVELRCDPISGHTALYWYRQSLGQGLEFLIYFQGNSAPDKSGLPSDRFSAERTGGSVSTLTIQRTQQEDSAVYLCASSLAGTAYEQYFGPGTRLTVT.

This chain links TRBV11-1 with TRBJ2-7; D is ambiguous. Trimming stripped 3 bases from V and 3 bases from J, with 6 bases between. The length of the CDR3 is 12 residues. Germline values: CDR1 SGHAT, CDR2 FQDESV (reference sequence). The CDR3 DNA follows: TGTGCCAGCAGCTTGGTATACTACGAGCAGTACTTC. Protein: CASSLVYYEQYF.

V gene TRBV10-1 combines with J gene TRBJ2-6; no clear D gene. Trimming stripped 5 bases from V and 11 bases from J, with 28 bases between. Germline CDR1 is WNHNN and CDR2 is SYGVQD (reference sequence). The CDR3 length is 18 residues. CDR3 residues: CASSLTARSTKSGHVLTF. Written as DNA, the CDR3 is TGCGCCAGCAGTCTGACCGCAAGATCGACAAAGTCGGGCCACGTCCTGACTTTC.

This clone was picked up one time. This sequence joins TRBV12-5 and TRBJ2-3; TRBD2 matches at 11 bases. The V segment lost 4 bases and the J segment 2 bases; nucleotides outside the gene matches: 8. CDR1 is LGHNT, CDR2 FRNRAP, per germline. There are 17 residues in the CDR3. The CDR3, as DNA: TGTGCTAGTGGTTCCGCCGGGACTAGCGGCTTCACAGATACGCAGTATTTT. Residues: CASGSAGTSGFTDTQYF.

The V gene is TRBV7-6, the J gene TRBJ2-3; TRBD2 is a possible D gene (6 bases). CDR1 SGHVS and CDR2 FNYEAQ come from the germline V gene. V dropped 1 base and J dropped 4 bases, with 12 bases sitting between them. This CDR3 spans 15 amino acids. The CDR3 nucleotides are TGTGCCAGCAGCTTAGGCGGGGTGGGGTCAGATACGCAGTATTTT. The encoded protein is CASSLGGVGSDTQYF. Based on the CDR3 plus reference TRBV7-6 and TRBJ2-3, the full variable domain is GAGVSQSPRYKVTKRGQDVALRCDPISGHVSLYWYRQALGQGPEFLTYFNYEAQQDKSGLPNDRFSAERPEGSISTLTIQRTEQRDSAMYRCASSLGGVGSDTQYFGPGTRLTVL.

The chain combines TRBV21-1 with TRBJ1-4. TRBV21-1 is a pseudogene locus. The CDR3 has 20 residues. The CDR3 reads CASSKRERPGTDPTNEKLFF. As DNA, the CDR3 is TGTGCCAGCAGCAAGCGAGAAAGACCCGGGACGGACCCAACTAATGAAAAACTGTTTTTT.

This clone was counted once. The J gene is TRBJ2-7, the V gene TRBV11-2, with TRBD2 identical over 7 bases. The germline V gene encodes CDR1 SGHAT and CDR2 FQNNGV. Unmatched junction bases numbered 13, after V lost 5 bases and J lost 0 bases. The CDR3 runs 17 residues. CDR3 coding DNA: TGTGCCAGCAGCCCCCCGGCTGGGCGGGAGAGCTCCTACGAGCAGTACTTC. It yields the protein CASSPPAGRESSYEQYF.

The chain combines TRBV7-9 with TRBJ2-6; the D is unclear. Germline CDR1 is SEHNR and CDR2 is FQNEAQ (reference sequence). V gave up 5 bases and J gave up 4 bases, with 9 bases separating them. The CDR3 length is 14 residues. CDR3 nucleotide sequence: TGTGCCAGCAGCCCCCTTCCCGGGGCCAACGTCCTGACTTTC. This encodes CASSPLPGANVLTF.